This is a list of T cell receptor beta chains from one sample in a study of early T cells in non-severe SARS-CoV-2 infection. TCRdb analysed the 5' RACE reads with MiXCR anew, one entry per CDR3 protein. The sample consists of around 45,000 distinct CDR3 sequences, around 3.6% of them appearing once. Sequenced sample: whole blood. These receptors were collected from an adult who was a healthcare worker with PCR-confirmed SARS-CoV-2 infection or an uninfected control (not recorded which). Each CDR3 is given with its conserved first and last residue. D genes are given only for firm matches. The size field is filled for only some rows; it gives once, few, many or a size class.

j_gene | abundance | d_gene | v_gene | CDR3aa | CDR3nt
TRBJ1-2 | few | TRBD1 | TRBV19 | CASSMSWTGVSNYGYTF | TGTGCCAGTAGTATGTCCTGGACAGGGGTATCAAACTATGGCTACACCTTC
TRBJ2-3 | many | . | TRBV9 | CASSVGGQADTQYF | TGTGCCAGCAGCGTAGGCGGGCAGGCAGATACGCAGTATTTT
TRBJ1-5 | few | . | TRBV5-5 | CASSLGVGGNQPQHF | TGTGCCAGCAGCTTAGGGGTAGGAGGCAATCAGCCCCAGCATTTT
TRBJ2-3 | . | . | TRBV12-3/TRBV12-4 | CASTPLPSGTDTQYF | TGTGCCAGCACTCCCTTGCCCAGCGGCACAGATACGCAGTATTTT
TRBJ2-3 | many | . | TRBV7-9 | CASSHRDPRTDTQYF | TGTGCCAGCAGCCACCGGGACCCACGCACAGATACGCAGTATTTT
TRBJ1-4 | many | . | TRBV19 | CANARGSTNEKLFF | TGTGCCAACGCCAGGGGATCAACTAATGAAAAACTGTTTTTT
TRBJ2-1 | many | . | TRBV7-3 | CASSLYNGILAYNEQFF | TGTGCCAGCAGCTTATATAACGGAATCTTGGCCTACAATGAGCAGTTCTTC
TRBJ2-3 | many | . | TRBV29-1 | CSVERRLAYSPDTQYF | TGCAGCGTTGAGAGACGGTTAGCGTACAGCCCAGATACGCAGTATTTT
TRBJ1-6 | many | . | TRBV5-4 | CASSSNWGFNSYNSPLHF | TGTGCCAGCAGCTCAAACTGGGGGTTTAACTCCTATAATTCACCCCTCCACTTT
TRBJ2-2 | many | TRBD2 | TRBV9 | CASSVGLAPTGELFF | TGTGCCAGCAGCGTAGGACTAGCTCCCACCGGGGAGCTGTTTTTT